Here is one T cell receptor beta chain with its context. These data originate in a study of blood T cell repertoires in COVID-19. Turning to the study itself: Samples of COVID-19 (acute and convalescent) were obtained from the United States, Italy and Spain. Sources were T cells, B-cell-depleted T cells, or PBMCs; the material itself was cDNA or gDNA.

Original processing methods: Nucleated cell number was recorded as an estimate derived from reference gene primer amplification. Data came from immunoSEQ multiplex PCR; TCRdb stores just in-frame clones and leaves some out. The DNA was the basis for D and trimming; V, J and clone size are from that table. The data hold around 310,000 clones, with around 89% observed a single time. The V segment lost 8 bases and the J segment 1 base; nucleotides outside the gene matches: 19. This CDR3 comprises 19 residues. The germline V gene encodes CDR1 MGHRA and CDR2 YSYEKL. The rearrangement uses TRBV4-1 and TRBJ1-1, with 10 bases aligning to TRBD1. Material: peripheral blood. The clonotype was recovered from a middle-aged woman with COVID-19, enrolled during active disease. The CDR3 reads CASGWRGDRDRGANTEAFF. CDR3 coding DNA: TGCGCCAGCGGCTGGCGTGGGGACCGGGACAGGGGAGCGAACACTGAAGCTTTCTTT.